This entry lists 7 T cell receptor beta chains sequenced from one sample in a study of cytomegalovirus exposure and HLA in healthy donors. PCR primers comprised 60 Vbeta and 13 Jbeta primers. Libraries were prepared by immunoSEQ multiplex PCR; TCRdb keeps only in-frame clonotypes and omits some of them. The clone table shows about 130,000 clones, with the ten largest holding 1.7%. Sequenced input: PBMCs. The receptors shown here come from a man aged 18 to 30 in good health and CMV-seronegative.

CDR3 loop: CASSGSGGNIQYF. CDR3 DNA sequence: TGTGCCAGCAGCGGCAGCGGAGGGAACATTCAGTACTTC. The chain is built from TRBV9 and TRBJ2-4, with a possible D match to TRBD2 (6 bases). V lost 3 bases, J lost 7 bases, and 11 bases lay in between. This CDR3 is 13 amino acids long. CDR1 and CDR2 (germline): SGDLS, YYNGEE. Complete variable domain (other parts from reference TRBV9 and TRBJ2-4): DSGVTQTPKHLITATGQRVTLRCSPRSGDLSVYWYQQSLDQGLQFLIQYYNGEERAKGNILERFSAQQFPDLHSELNLSSLELGDSALYFCASSGSGGNIQYFGAGTRLSVL.

The chain has TRBV11-3 and TRBJ2-7; 10 bases match TRBD2. CDR3 length: 17 residues. With V trimmed by 0 bases and J by 3 bases, 8 bases remained unmatched. Germline loops: CDR1 SGHNT, CDR2 YENEEA. In nucleotides, the CDR3 is TGTGCCAGCAGCTTAGACGCTAGCGGGAGTAAAGGCTACGAGCAGTACTTC. This sequence encodes CASSLDASGSKGYEQYF. The whole variable domain, filled in from reference TRBV11-3 and TRBJ2-7, reads EAGVVQSPRYKIIEKKQPVAFWCNPISGHNTLYWYLQNLGQGPELLIRYENEEAVDDSQLPKDRFSAERLKGVDSTLKIQPAELGDSAVYLCASSLDASGSKGYEQYFGPGTRLTVT.

CDR3: CASGSRVNTEAFF. As DNA, the CDR3 is TGTGCCAGCGGGAGCCGGGTGAACACTGAAGCTTTCTTT. V usage is TRBV6-5 and J usage is TRBJ1-1; no reliable D call. Germline V lookup: CDR1 MNHEY, CDR2 SVGAGI. Trimming left V 8 bases short and J 0 bases short, with 10 bases between. The CDR3 consists of 13 residues.

The rearrangement joins TRBV9 to TRBJ2-7, with TRBD1 matching over 9 bases. V trimming: 4 bases; J trimming: 2 bases; junction bases outside the gene matches: 7. This CDR3 spans 15 amino acids. Germline-derived CDR1 and CDR2 are SGDLS and YYNGEE. This CDR3 reads CASSLETGGTYEQYF. CDR3 DNA: TGTGCCAGCAGCCTCGAGACAGGGGGAACCTACGAGCAGTACTTC.

This chain joins TRBV7-9 and TRBJ2-1, with 10 bases identical to TRBD2. Trimming cost V 3 bases and J 3 bases; bases outside gene matches: 5. Germline CDR1 and CDR2: SEHNR and FQNEAQ (reference sequence). The CDR3 loop spans 16 amino acids. Written as DNA, the CDR3 is TGTGCCAGCAGCTTCCCTGTAGCGGGGGGCTACAATGAGCAGTTCTTC. Protein sequence: CASSFPVAGGYNEQFF.

The V gene is TRBV27, the J gene TRBJ1-1; 8 positions agree with TRBD1. Germline trimming cut 8 bases from V and 7 bases from J; bases unmatched to any gene: 3. Germline values: CDR1 MNHEY, CDR2 SMNVEV (reference sequence). The CDR3 has 11 amino acids. Here the CDR3 DNA reads TGTGCCAGCTACGGACAGGGTGAAGCTTTCTTT. This sequence encodes CASYGQGEAFF.

The chain couples TRBV7-3 to TRBJ2-3; tentative D call: TRBD2 (5 bases). The CDR3 has 13 amino acids. The germline V gene has CDR1 SGHTA and CDR2 FQGTGA. Trimming cost V 4 bases and J 2 bases, with 7 bases left between them. CDR3 DNA sequence: TGTGCCAGCAGCTCAGCGGACACAGATACGCAGTATTTT. This sequence encodes CASSSADTDTQYF.